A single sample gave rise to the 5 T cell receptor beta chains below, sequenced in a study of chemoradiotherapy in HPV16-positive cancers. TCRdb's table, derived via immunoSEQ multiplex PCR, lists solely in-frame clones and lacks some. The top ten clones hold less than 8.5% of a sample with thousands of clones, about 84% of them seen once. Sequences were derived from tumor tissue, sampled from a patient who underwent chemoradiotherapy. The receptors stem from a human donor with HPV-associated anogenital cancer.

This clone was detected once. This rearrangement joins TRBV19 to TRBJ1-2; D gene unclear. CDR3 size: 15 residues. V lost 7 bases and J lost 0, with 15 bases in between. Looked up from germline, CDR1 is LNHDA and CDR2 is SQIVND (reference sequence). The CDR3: CASTTNQGANYGYTF. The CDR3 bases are TGTGCCAGTACAACAAATCAAGGAGCTAACTATGGCTACACCTTC. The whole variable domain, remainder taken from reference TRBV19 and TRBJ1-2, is DGGITQSPKYLFRKEGQNVTLSCEQNLNHDAMYWYRQDPGQGLRLIYYSQIVNDFQKGDIAEGYSVSREKKESFPLTVTSAQKNPTAFYLCASTTNQGANYGYTFGSGTRLTVV.

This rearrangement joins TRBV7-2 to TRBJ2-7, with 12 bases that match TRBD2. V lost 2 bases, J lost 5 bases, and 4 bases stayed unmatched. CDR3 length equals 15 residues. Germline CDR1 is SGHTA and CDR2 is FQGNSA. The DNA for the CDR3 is TGTGCCAGCAGCTTAATGGGACTAGCGGGCGACGAGCAGTACTTC. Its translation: CASSLMGLAGDEQYF. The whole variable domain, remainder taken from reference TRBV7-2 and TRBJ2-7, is GAGVSQSPSNKVTEKGKDVELRCDPISGHTALYWYRQSLGQGLEFLIYFQGNSAPDKSGLPSDRFSAERTGGSVSTLTIQRTQQEDSAVYLCASSLMGLAGDEQYFGPGTRLTVT.

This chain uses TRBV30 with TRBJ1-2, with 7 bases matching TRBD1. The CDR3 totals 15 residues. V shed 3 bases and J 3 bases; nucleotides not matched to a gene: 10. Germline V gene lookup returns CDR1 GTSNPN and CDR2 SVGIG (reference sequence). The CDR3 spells CAWSVGQVSHYGYTF. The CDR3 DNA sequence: TGTGCCTGGAGCGTCGGACAGGTATCACACTATGGCTACACCTTC.

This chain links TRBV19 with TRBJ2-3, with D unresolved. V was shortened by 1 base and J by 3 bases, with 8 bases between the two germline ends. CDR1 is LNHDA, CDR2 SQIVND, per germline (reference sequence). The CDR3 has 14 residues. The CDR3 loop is CASSIGKETDTQYF. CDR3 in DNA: TGTGCCAGTAGTATAGGGAAAGAGACAGATACGCAGTATTTT.

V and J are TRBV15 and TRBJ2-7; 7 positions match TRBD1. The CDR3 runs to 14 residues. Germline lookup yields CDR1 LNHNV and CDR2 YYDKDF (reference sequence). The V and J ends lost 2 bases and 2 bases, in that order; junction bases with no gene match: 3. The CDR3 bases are TGTGCCACCAGCAGACAGAGGGGGCCCTACGAGCAGTACTTC. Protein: CATSRQRGPYEQYF.